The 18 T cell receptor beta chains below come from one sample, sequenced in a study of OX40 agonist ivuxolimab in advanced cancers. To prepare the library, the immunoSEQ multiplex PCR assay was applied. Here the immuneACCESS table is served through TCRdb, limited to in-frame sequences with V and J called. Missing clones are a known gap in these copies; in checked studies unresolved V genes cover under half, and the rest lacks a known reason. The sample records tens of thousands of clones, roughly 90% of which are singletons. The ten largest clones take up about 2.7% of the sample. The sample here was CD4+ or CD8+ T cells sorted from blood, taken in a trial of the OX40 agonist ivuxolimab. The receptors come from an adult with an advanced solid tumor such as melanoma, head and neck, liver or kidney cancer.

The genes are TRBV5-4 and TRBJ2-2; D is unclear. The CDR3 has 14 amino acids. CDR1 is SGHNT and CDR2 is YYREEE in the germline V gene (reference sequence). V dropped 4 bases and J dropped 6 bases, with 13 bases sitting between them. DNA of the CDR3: TGTGCCAGCAGCCCCGGTTTGAATTCCGGGGAGCTGTTTTTT. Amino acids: CASSPGLNSGELFF.

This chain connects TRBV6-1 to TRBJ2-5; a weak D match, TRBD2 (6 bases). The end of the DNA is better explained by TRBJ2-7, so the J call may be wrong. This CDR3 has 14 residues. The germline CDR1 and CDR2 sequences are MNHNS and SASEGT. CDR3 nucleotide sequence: TGTGCCAGCAACCCGGGGAGGTACTCCTACGAGCAGTACTTC. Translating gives CASNPGRYSYEQYF.

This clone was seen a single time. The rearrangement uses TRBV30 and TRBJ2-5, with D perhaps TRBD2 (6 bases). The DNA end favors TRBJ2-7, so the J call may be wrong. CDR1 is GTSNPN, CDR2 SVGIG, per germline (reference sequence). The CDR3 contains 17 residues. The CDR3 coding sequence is TGTGCCTGGAGTGTAAGGGGCAGGGAGGCACTCTCCTACGAGCAGTACTTC. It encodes CAWSVRGREALSYEQYF.

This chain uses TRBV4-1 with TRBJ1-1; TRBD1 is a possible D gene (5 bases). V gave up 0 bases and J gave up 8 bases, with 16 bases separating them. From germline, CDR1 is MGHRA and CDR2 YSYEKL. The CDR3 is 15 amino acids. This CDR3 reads CASSQDEGARAEAFF. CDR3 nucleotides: TGCGCCAGCAGCCAAGATGAAGGGGCCCGCGCCGAAGCTTTCTTT.

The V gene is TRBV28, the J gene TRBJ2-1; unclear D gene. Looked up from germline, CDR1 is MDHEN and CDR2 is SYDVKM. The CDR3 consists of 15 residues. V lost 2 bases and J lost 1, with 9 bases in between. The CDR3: CASSLGVQSYNEQFF. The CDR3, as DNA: TGTGCCAGCAGTTTAGGGGTCCAATCCTACAATGAGCAGTTCTTC.

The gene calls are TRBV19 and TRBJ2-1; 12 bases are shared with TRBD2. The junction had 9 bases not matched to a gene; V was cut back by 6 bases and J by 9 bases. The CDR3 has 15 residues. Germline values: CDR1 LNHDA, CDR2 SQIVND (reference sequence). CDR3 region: CASRPLAGGPGEQFF. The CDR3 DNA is TGTGCCAGTAGGCCGCTAGCGGGAGGGCCCGGTGAGCAGTTCTTC.

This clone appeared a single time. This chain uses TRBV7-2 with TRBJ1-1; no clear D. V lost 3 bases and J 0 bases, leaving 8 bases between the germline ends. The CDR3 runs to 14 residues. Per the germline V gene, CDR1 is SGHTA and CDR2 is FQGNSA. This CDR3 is CASSFTGMNTEAFF. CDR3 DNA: TGTGCCAGCAGCTTTACCGGGATGAACACTGAAGCTTTCTTT.

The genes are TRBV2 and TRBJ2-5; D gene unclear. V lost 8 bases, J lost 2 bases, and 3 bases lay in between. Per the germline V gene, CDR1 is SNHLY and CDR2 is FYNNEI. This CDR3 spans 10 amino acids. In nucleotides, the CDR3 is TGTGCCAGCTCACAAGAGACCCAGTACTTC. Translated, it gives CASSQETQYF.

The CDR3 reads CASSLDVPGLGEQYF. The CDR3 DNA follows: TGTGCCAGCAGCTTAGATGTTCCAGGGCTGGGCGAGCAGTACTTC. V gene TRBV7-9 combines with J gene TRBJ2-7; TRBD1 might be the D (5 bases). The CDR3 is 15 amino acids. Trimming stripped 1 base from V and 6 bases from J, with 16 bases between. CDR1 and CDR2 (germline): SEHNR, FQNEAQ (reference sequence).

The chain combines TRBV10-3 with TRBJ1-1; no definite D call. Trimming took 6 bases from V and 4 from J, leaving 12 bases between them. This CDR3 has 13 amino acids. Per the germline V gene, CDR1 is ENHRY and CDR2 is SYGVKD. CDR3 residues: CAIRGEWGTEAFF. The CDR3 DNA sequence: TGTGCCATCAGGGGCGAGTGGGGCACTGAAGCTTTCTTT.

CDR3 amino acids: CASSEHNRQGSGNTIYF. For the CDR3, the DNA is TGTGCCAGCAGTGAGCACAACCGACAGGGCTCTGGAAACACCATATATTTT. The chain is built from TRBV6-1 and TRBJ1-3, with TRBD1 identical over 7 bases. Germline V gives CDR1 MNHNS, CDR2 SASEGT. V shed 3 bases, J shed 0 bases, and the junction held 8 bases outside the gene matches. The CDR3 sequence is 17 residues long.

CDR3 amino acids: CASTKGGHTEAFF. CDR3 nucleotide sequence: TGTGCCAGCACGAAGGGCGGGCACACTGAAGCTTTCTTT. This chain links TRBV2 with TRBJ1-1; D is uncertain. CDR1 and CDR2 from the germline V gene are SNHLY and FYNNEI. V dropped 7 bases and J dropped 3 bases, with 12 bases sitting between them. The CDR3 contains 13 residues.

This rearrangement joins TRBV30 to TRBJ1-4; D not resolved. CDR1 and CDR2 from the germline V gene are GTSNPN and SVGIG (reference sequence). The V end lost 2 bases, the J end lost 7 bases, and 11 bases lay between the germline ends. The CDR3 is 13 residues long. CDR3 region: CAWSYGEGEKLFF. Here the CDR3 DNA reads TGTGCCTGGAGTTACGGGGAGGGTGAAAAACTGTTTTTT.

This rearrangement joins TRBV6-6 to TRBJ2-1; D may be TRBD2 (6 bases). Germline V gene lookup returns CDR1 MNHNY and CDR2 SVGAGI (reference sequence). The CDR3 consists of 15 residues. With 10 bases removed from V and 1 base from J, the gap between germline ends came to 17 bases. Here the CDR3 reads CATQAGTSSYNEQFF. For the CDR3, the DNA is TGTGCCACCCAGGCCGGGACTTCGTCCTACAATGAGCAGTTCTTC.

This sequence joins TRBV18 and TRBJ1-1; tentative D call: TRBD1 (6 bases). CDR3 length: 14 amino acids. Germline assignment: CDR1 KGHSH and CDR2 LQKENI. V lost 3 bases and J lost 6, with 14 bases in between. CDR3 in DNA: TGTGCCAGCTCACCTATAGGGGGTTCCCCTGAAGCTTTCTTT. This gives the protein CASSPIGGSPEAFF.

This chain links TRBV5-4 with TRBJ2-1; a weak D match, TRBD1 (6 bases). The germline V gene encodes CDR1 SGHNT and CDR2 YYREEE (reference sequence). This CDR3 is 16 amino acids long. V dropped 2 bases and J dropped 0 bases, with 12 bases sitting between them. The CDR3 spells CASSFGQTSSYNEQFF. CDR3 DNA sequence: TGTGCCAGCAGCTTCGGACAGACGAGCTCCTACAATGAGCAGTTCTTC.

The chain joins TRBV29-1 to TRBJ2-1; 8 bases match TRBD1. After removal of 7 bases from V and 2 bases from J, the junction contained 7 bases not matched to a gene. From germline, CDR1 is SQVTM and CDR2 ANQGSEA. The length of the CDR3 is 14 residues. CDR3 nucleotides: TGCAGCGCTCTCCCAGGGGGCCCCTACAATGAGCAGTTCTTC. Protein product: CSALPGGPYNEQFF.

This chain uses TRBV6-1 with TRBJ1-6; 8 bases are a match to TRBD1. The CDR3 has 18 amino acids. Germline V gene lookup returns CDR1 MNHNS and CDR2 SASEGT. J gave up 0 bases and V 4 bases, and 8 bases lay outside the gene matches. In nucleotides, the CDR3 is TGTGCCAGCAGTGGGATTCGACAGGGGAGCTCCTATAATTCACCCCTCCACTTT. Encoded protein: CASSGIRQGSSYNSPLHF.